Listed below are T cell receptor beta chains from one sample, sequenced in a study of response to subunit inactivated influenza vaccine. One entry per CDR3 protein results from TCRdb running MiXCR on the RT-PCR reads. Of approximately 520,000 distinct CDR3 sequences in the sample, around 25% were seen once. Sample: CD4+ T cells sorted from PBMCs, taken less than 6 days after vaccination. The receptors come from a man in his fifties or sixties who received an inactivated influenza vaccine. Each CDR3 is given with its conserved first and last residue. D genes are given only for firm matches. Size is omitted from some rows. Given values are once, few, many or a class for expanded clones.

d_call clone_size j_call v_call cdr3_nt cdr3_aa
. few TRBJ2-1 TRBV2 TGTGCCAGCAGTGAATATTCGGGCTACAGCTCCTACAATGAGCAGTTCTTC CASSEYSGYSSYNEQFF
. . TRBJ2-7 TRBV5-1 TGCGCCAGCAGCTACACTCCCAGGGGGGGTACCTACGAGCAGTACTTC CASSYTPRGGTYEQYF
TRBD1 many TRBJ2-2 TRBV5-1 TGCGCCAGCAGCTGGGGACAGATCCCTACCGGGGAGCTGTTTTTT CASSWGQIPTGELFF
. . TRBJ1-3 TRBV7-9 TGTGCCAGCAGCTTGAGCTTAGACACCATATATTTT CASSLSLDTIYF
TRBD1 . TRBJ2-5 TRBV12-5 TGTGCTAGTGGTTTGGTTAAAGAGACAGGGACCTTAGAGACCCAGTACTTC CASGLVKETGTLETQYF
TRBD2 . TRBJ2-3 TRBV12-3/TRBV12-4 TGTTCCAGCAGTTTAGACGGTAGCGGGGGTGTAGATACGCAGTATTTT CSSSLDGSGGVDTQYF
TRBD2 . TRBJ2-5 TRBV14 TGTGCCAGCAGCCAAGAGTTGCGAGCGGGAGTATTCGAGACCCAGTACTTC CASSQELRAGVFETQYF
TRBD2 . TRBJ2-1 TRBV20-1 TGCAGTGCTGGCGGGAGCGACTCCTACAATGAGCAGTTCTTC CSAGGSDSYNEQFF
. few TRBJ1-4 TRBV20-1 TGCAGTGCTAGGACAGTGGGGGAAAAACTGTTTTTT CSARTVGEKLFF
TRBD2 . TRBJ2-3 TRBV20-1 TGCAGTGCTAGAGATAGGCTAGCGGGGGGGAGCACAGATACGCAGTATTTT CSARDRLAGGSTDTQYF
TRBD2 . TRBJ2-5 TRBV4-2 TGTGCCAGCAGCCAAGATTTCCTAGCGGGAGGGGAGACCCAGTACTTC CASSQDFLAGGETQYF
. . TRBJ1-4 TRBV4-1 TGCGCCAGCAGCCAAGGGAGGGAAACCCTTTTT CASSQGRETLF
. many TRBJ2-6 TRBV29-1 TGCAGCGCATTACAGGGATCTGGGGCCAACGTCCTGACTTTC CSALQGSGANVLTF
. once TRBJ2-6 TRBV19 TGTGCCAGTAGTATAGGTCTGAGCTCTGGGGCCAACGTCCTGACTTTC CASSIGLSSGANVLTF
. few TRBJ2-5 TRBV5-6 TGTGCCAGCAGCACGTCAGGGGTCCAAGAGACCCAGTACTTC CASSTSGVQETQYF
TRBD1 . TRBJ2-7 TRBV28 TGTGCCAGCAGGGGGACAGTCTCCCACGAGCAGTACTTC CASRGTVSHEQYF
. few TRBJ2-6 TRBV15 TGTGCCACCAGCAGAGGGGGAGTATCTGGGGCCAACGTCCTGACTTTC CATSRGGVSGANVLTF
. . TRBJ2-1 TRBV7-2 TGTGCCAGCAGCTCGACAGTGGACAATGAGCAGTTCTTC CASSSTVDNEQFF
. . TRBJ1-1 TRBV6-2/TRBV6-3 TGTGCCAGCAGCCCACCAGGGGCTCGTTCTGAAGCTTTCTTT CASSPPGARSEAFF
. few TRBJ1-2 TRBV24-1 TGTGCCACCAGTAATGGCGGGCCGACGGGAGGCTACACCTTC CATSNGGPTGGYTF
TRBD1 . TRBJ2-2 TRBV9 TGTGCCAGCAGCGGAAGACAGGGAATGAACACCGGGGAGCTGTTTTTT CASSGRQGMNTGELFF
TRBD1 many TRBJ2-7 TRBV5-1 TGCGCCAGCAGTACCCCCGGGACAGGGATTTACGAGCAGTACTTC CASSTPGTGIYEQYF
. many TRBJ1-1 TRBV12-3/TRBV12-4 TGTGCCAGCACCCTCGAGGGAGATCGTGGTGAAGCTTTCTTT CASTLEGDRGEAFF
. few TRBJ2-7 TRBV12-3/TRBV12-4 TGTGCCAGCAGTTTAGGGGGGGCTTTCTACGAGCAGTACTTC CASSLGGAFYEQYF
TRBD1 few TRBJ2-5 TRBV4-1 TGCGCCAGCAGCCAATGGGGACAGGGTGAGACCCAGTACTTC CASSQWGQGETQYF
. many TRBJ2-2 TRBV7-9 TGTGCCAGCAGCTTCTCCCCCGGGGAGCTGTTTTTT CASSFSPGELFF
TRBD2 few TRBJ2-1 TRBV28 TGTGCCAGCAGCCCCGGGACTAGCGGGCAGAGCTCCTACAATGAGCAGTTCTTC CASSPGTSGQSSYNEQFF
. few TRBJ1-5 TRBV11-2 TGTGCCAGCAGCTTAGTATGGGGGGGACGGTTTAGCAATCAGCCCCAGCATTTT CASSLVWGGRFSNQPQHF
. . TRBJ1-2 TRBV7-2 TGTGCCAGCAGCTTCGATGGCTATGGCTACACCTTC CASSFDGYGYTF
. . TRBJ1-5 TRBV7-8 TGTGCCAGCACCAAGCAGGGCAGGGAAAATCAGCCCCAGCATTTT CASTKQGRENQPQHF
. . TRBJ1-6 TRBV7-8 TGTGCCAGCAGCTTATCGAATAGAGGGCAGAATTCACCCCTCCACTTT CASSLSNRGQNSPLHF
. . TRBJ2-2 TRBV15 TGTGCCACCAGCAGAGTGAGGTTGAACACCGGGGAGCTGTTTTTT CATSRVRLNTGELFF
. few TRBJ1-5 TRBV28 TGTGCCAGCAGTTTAGGGACAACCCTGTGGCCCCAGCATTTT CASSLGTTLWPQHF
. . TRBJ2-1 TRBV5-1 TGCGCCAGCAGCCCAACCGGGACTCCCTCCTACAATGAGCAGTTCTTC CASSPTGTPSYNEQFF
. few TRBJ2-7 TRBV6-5 TGTGCCAGCAGTTACTCGAGAGGGAGAGGATACGAGCAGTACTTC CASSYSRGRGYEQYF
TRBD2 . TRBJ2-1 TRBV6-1 TGTGCCAGCACCGGAGCTACTAGCGGGAGTTACAATGAGCAGTTCTTC CASTGATSGSYNEQFF
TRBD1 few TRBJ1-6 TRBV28 TGTGCCAGCAGCCAGGGACAGCTTAATTCACCCCTCCACTTT CASSQGQLNSPLHF
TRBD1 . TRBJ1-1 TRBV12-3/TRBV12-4 TGTGCCAGCAGTTTAGTGGGACAGCGGGCTTTCTTT CASSLVGQRAFF
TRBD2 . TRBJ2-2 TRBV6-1 TGTGCCAGCAGCCCTGTTGGGGCGGGGGTTACCGGGGAGCTGTTTTTT CASSPVGAGVTGELFF
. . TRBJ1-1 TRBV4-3 TGCGCCAGCAGCCAAGTACGGGGAGGCACTGAAGCTTTCTTT CASSQVRGGTEAFF
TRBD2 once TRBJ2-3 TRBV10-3 TGTGCCATCAGTGTCGGTAGCGGGAGAGCGCAGTATTTT CAISVGSGRAQYF
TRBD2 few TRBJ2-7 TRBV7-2 TGTGCCAGCAGCTTGAGGGCTAGCGGATACGAGCAGTACTTC CASSLRASGYEQYF
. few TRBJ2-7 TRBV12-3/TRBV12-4 TGTGCCAGCAGTTCCCTTTTTCTAAGGAACGAGCAGTACTTC CASSSLFLRNEQYF